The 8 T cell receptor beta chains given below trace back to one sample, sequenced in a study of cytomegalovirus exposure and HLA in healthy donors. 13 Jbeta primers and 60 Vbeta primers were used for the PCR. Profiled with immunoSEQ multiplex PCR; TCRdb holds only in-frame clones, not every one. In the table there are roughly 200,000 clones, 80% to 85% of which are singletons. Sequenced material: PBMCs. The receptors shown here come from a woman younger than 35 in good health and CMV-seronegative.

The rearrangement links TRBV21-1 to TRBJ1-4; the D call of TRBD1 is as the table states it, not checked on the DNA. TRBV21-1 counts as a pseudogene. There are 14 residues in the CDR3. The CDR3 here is CASSNFPGGGKLFF. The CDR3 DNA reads TGTGCCAGCAGCAATTTCCCAGGGGGCGGAAAACTGTTTTTT.

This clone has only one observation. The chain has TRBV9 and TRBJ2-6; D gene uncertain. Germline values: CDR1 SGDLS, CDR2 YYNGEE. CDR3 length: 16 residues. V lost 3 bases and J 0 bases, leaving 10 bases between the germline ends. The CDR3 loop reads CASSAGFDSGANVLTF. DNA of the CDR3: TGTGCCAGCAGCGCCGGTTTTGACTCTGGGGCCAACGTCCTGACTTTC.

The CDR3 DNA follows: TGTGCCAGCAGTGACCCAGCGGGAGGCACCTACGAGCAGTACTTC. Protein product: CASSDPAGGTYEQYF. This chain links TRBV25-1 with TRBJ2-7, with 9 positions matching TRBD2. The V gene end was trimmed by 3 bases and the J gene end by 2 bases; junction bases not matched to a gene: 5. The CDR3 spans 15 residues. In germline, CDR1 is MGHDK, CDR2 SYGVNS.

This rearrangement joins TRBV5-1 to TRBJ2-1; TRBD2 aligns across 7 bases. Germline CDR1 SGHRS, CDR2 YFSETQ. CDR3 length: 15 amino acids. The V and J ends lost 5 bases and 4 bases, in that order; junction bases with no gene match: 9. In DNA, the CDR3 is TGCGCCAGCAGAACATCGGGACTAAAATACAATGAGCAGTTCTTC. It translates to CASRTSGLKYNEQFF.

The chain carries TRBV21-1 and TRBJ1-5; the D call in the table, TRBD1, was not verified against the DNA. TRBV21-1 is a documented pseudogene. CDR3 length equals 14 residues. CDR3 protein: CASSKETGRAPQHF. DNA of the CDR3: TGTGCCAGCAGCAAAGAGACAGGGAGAGCGCCCCAGCATTTT.

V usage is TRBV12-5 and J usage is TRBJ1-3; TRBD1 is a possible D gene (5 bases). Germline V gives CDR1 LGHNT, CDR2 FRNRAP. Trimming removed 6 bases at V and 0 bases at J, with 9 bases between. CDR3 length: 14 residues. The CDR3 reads CASGQVASGNTIYF. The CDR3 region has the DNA TGTGCTAGTGGACAGGTTGCCTCTGGAAACACCATATATTTT.

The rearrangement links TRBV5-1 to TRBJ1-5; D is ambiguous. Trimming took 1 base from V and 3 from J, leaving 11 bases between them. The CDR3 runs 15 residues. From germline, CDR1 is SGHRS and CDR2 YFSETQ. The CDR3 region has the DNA TGCGCCAGCAGCTTGTTCGAGGGCCCCAATCAGCCCCAGCATTTT. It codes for CASSLFEGPNQPQHF.

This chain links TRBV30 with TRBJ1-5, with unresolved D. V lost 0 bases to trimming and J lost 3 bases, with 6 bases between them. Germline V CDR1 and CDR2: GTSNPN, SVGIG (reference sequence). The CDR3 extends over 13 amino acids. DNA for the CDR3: TGTGCCTGGAGTGTTGACAACAATCAGCCCCAGCATTTT. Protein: CAWSVDNNQPQHF.